The 8 T cell receptor beta chains below come from one sample, sequenced in a study of identical twins (dated by TCRdb to between 2015 and 2016). The library was made by 5' RACE. The sequencer listed for this sample is Illumina HiSeq 2000. TCRdb applied fastp at Q25 and MiXCR to the public reads, then kept only in-frame beta chains. One record per CDR3 amino acid sequence lists the most common genes and DNA. This sample gives fewer than 500,000 distinct CDR3 sequences in total; around an eighth of them show up just once. The ten largest clones take up 0.95% to 1% of the sample. The data were also submitted as part of a second study, on yellow fever vaccine responses in identical twins.

The sequencing input was CD4+ T cells sorted from blood. These receptors were obtained from a young woman in good health.

This clonotype was picked up a small number of times. The chain carries TRBV29-1 and TRBJ2-2; TRBD2 aligns across 8 bases. J lost 4 bases, V lost 8 bases, and 9 bases had no gene match. In germline, CDR1 is SQVTM, CDR2 ANQGSEA. The CDR3 is 14 amino acids. This CDR3 is CSSNSGGSTGELFF. As DNA, the CDR3 is TGCAGCTCGAATTCGGGGGGGAGCACCGGGGAGCTGTTTTTT.

CDR3 amino acids: CASSLGDRGNEQYF. CDR3 coding DNA: TGTGCCAGCAGCTTAGGGGACAGGGGTAACGAGCAGTACTTC. The chain employs TRBV7-8 and TRBJ2-7, with 10 bases fitting TRBD1. The germline V gene has CDR1 SGHVS and CDR2 FQNEAQ. This CDR3 comprises 14 residues. The V and J ends lost 1 base and 5 bases, in that order; junction bases with no gene match: 2.

V usage is TRBV5-1 and J usage is TRBJ2-7; 7 positions match TRBD2. V lost 4 bases to trimming and J lost 2 bases; unmatched junction nucleotides: 15. The CDR3 runs 17 residues. Looked up from germline, CDR1 is SGHRS and CDR2 is YFSETQ. CDR3 DNA: TGCGCCAGCAGCCCTGGGACTAATAGGGGCCTAACCTACGAGCAGTACTTC. It specifies CASSPGTNRGLTYEQYF.

This clonotype has ten or more counts. This chain links TRBV7-2 with TRBJ1-6; a weak D match, TRBD1 (5 bases). CDR3 size: 17 residues. V was pared by 3 bases and J by 8 bases, with 20 bases between. Germline-derived CDR1 and CDR2 are SGHTA and FQGNSA. The CDR3 here is CASSFAQMTVSHSPLHF. The CDR3 nucleotides are TGTGCCAGCAGCTTCGCGCAAATGACAGTTTCTCATTCACCCCTCCACTTT.

This clonotype was seen a few times. The gene calls are TRBV24-1 and TRBJ2-1; 9 bases fit TRBD1. CDR1 and CDR2 from the germline V gene are KGHDR and SFDVKD. The junction had 6 bases not matched to a gene; V was cut back by 4 bases and J by 0 bases. The CDR3 is made up of 17 amino acids. The CDR3 bases are TGTGCCACCAGTGACCTTGGACAGGGGCTCTCCTACAATGAGCAGTTCTTC. This sequence encodes CATSDLGQGLSYNEQFF.

This clonotype was found a few times. The rearrangement uses TRBV6-1 and TRBJ2-3; 7 bases map to TRBD2. The CDR3 contains 15 residues. With 7 bases clipped from V and 1 base from J, the junction kept 8 bases outside the gene matches. Per the germline V gene, CDR1 is MNHNS and CDR2 is SASEGT. Here the CDR3 DNA reads TGTGCCAGCACCGACTGGGGGGGTGGCACAGATACGCAGTATTTT. It specifies CASTDWGGGTDTQYF.

The chain joins TRBV7-3 to TRBJ2-1; perhaps TRBD2 as D (6 bases). CDR3 length: 15 amino acids. Germline-derived CDR1 and CDR2 are SGHTA and FQGTGA. With 5 bases removed from V and 7 bases from J, the gap between germline ends came to 18 bases. The CDR3 nucleotides read TGTGCCAGCAGCACACAATCCGGGACTCCGAATGAGCAGTTCTTC. Translation: CASSTQSGTPNEQFF.

Ten or more counts support this clonotype. V and J are TRBV28 and TRBJ2-7, with 8 nucleotides matching TRBD2. V gave up 7 bases and J gave up 4 bases; unmatched junction bases: 12. The germline V gene has CDR1 MDHEN and CDR2 SYDVKM. This CDR3 region has 15 residues. The CDR3 DNA is TGTGCCAGCAACTCCGAAGCGGGAGCCTCGTACGAGCAGTACTTC. The encoded protein is CASNSEAGASYEQYF.